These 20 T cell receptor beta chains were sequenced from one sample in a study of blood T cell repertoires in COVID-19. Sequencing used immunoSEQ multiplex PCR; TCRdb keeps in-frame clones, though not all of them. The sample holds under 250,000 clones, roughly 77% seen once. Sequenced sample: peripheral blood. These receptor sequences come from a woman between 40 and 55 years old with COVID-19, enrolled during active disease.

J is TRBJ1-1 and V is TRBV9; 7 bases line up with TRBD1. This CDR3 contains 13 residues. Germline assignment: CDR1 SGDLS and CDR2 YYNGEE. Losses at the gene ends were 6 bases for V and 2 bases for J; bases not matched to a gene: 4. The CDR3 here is CASKGATNTEAFF. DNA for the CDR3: TGTGCCAGCAAGGGGGCGACAAACACTGAAGCTTTCTTT.

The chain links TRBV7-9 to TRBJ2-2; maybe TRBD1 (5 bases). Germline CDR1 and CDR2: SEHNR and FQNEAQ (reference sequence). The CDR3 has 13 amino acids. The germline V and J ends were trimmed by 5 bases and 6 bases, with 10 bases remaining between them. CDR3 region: CASSPPGSGELFF. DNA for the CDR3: TGTGCCAGCAGCCCCCCAGGGTCCGGGGAGCTGTTTTTT.

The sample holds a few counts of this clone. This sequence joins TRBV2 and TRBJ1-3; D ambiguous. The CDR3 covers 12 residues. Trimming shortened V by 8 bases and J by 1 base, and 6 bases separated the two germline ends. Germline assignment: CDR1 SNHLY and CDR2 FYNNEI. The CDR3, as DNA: TGTGCCAGCTGTGCGTCTGGAAACACCATATATTTT. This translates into CASCASGNTIYF.

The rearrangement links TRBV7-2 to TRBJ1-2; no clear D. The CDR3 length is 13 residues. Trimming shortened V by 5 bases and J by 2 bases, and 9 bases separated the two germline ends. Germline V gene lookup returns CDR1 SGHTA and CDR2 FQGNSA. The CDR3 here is CASSETSNYGYTF. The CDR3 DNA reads TGTGCCAGCAGCGAGACATCAAACTATGGCTACACCTTC.

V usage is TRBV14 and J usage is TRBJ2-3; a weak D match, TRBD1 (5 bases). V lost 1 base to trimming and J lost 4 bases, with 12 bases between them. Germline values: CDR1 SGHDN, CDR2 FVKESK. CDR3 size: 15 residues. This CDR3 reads CASSQGRVWSDTQYF. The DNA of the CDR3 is TGTGCCAGCAGCCAAGGCAGGGTGTGGTCAGATACGCAGTATTTT. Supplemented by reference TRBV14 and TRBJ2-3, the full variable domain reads EAGVTQFPSHSVIEKGQTVTLRCDPISGHDNLYWYRRVMGKEIKFLLHFVKESKQDESGMPNNRFLAERTGGTYSTLKVQPAELEDSGVYFCASSQGRVWSDTQYFGPGTRLTVL.

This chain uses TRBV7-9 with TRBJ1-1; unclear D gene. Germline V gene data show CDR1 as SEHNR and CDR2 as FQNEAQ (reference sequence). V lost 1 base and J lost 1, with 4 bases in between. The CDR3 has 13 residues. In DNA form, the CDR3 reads TGTGCCAGCAGCTTAGTAGAGAACACTGAAGCTTTCTTT. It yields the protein CASSLVENTEAFF.

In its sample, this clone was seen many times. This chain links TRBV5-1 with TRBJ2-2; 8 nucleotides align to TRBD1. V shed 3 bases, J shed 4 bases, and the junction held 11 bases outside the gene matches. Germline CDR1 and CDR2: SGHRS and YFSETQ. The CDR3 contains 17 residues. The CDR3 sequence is CASSYSLRTGPTGELFF. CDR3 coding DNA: TGCGCCAGCAGCTACTCCCTCCGGACAGGGCCCACCGGGGAGCTGTTTTTT.

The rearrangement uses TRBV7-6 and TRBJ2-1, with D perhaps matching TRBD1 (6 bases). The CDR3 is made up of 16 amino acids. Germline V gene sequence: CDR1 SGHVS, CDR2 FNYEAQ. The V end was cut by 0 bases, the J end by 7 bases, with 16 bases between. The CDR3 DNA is TGTGCCAGCAGCTTAGCTTTTCAGGGGAAACGGAATGAGCAGTTCTTC. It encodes CASSLAFQGKRNEQFF.

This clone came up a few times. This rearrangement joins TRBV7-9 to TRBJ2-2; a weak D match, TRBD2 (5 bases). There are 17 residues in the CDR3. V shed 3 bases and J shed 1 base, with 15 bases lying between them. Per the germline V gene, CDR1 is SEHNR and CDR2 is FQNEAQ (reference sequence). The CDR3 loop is CASSFSSLSENTGELFF. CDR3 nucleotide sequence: TGTGCCAGCAGCTTCTCTAGCTTGTCAGAGAACACCGGGGAGCTGTTTTTT.

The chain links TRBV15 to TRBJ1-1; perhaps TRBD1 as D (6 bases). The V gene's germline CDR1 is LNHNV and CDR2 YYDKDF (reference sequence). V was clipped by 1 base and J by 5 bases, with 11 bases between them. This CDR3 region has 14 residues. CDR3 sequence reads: CATSRVRGRTEAFF. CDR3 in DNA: TGTGCCACCAGCAGAGTCAGGGGTCGAACTGAAGCTTTCTTT. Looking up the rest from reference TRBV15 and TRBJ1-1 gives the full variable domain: DAMVIQNPRYQVTQFGKPVTLSCSQTLNHNVMYWYQQKSSQAPKLLFHYYDKDFNNEADTPDNFQSRRPNTSFCFLDIRSPGLGDTAMYLCATSRVRGRTEAFFGQGTRLTVV.

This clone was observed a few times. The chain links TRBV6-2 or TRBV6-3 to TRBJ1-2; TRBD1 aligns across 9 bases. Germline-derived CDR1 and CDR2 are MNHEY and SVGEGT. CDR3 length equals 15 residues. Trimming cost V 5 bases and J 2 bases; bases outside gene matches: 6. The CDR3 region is CASSDTGGDNYGYTF. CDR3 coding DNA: TGTGCCAGCAGTGATACAGGGGGCGACAACTATGGCTACACCTTC.

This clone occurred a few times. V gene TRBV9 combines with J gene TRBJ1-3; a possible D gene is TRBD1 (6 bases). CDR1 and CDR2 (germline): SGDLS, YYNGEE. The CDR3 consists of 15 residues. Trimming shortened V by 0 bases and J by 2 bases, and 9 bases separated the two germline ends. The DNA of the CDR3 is TGTGCCAGCAGCGTAGCGGCAGGGGCTGGAAACACCATATATTTT. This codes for CASSVAAGAGNTIYF.

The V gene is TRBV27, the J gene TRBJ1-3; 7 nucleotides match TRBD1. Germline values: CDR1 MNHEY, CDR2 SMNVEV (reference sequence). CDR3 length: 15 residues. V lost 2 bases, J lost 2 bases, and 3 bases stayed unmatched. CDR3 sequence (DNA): TGTGCCAGCAGTTTAGACAGGGCGGCTGGAAACACCATATATTTT. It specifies CASSLDRAAGNTIYF.

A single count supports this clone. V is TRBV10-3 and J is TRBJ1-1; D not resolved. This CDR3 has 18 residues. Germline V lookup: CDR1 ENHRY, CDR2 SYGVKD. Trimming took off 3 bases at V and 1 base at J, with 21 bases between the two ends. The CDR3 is CAISEPGISRGSNTEAFF. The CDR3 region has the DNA TGTGCCATCAGTGAACCCGGGATATCTCGGGGATCGAACACTGAAGCTTTCTTT.

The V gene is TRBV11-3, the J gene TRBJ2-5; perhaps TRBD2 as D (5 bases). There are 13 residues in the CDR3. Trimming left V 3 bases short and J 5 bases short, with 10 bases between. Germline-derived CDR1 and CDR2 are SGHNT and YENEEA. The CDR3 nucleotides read TGTGCCAGCAGCTTTTCGGGGAGCGAGACCCAGTACTTC. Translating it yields CASSFSGSETQYF.

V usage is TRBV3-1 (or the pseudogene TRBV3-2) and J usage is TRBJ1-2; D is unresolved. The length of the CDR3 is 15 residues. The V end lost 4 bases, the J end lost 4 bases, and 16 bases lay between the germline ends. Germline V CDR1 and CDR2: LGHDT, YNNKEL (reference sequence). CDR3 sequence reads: CASSPGHGAIYGYTF. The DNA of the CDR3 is TGTGCCAGCAGCCCAGGTCACGGTGCCATCTATGGCTACACCTTC.

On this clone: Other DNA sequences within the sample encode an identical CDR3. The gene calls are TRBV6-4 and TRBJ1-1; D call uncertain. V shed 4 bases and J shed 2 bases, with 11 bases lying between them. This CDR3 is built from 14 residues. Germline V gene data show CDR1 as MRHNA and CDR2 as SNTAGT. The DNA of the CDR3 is TGTGCCAGCAGTGCAAGTCCGGGAAACACTGAAGCTTTCTTT. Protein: CASSASPGNTEAFF.

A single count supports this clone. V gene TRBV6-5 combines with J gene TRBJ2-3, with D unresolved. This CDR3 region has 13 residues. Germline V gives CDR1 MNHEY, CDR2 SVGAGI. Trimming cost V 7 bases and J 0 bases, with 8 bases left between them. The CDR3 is CASTVTSTDTQYF. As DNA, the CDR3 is TGTGCCAGCACCGTGACTAGCACAGATACGCAGTATTTT.

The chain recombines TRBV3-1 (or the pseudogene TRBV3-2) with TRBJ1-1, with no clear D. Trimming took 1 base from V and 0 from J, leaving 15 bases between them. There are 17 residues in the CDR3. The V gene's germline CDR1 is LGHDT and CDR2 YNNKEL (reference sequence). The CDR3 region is CASSQGIGLGMNTEAFF. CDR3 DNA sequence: TGTGCCAGCAGCCAAGGGATAGGATTGGGCATGAACACTGAAGCTTTCTTT.

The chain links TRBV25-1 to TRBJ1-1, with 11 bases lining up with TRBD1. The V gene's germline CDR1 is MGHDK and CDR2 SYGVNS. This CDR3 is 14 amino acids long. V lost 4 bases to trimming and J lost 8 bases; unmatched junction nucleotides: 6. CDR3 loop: CASSGRTGGWEAFF. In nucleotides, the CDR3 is TGTGCCAGCAGTGGGAGGACAGGGGGCTGGGAAGCTTTCTTT. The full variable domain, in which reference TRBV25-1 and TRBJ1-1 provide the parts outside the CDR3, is EADIYQTPRYLVIGTGKKITLECSQTMGHDKMYWYQQDPGMELHLIHYSYGVNSTEKGDLSSESTVSRIRTEHFPLTLESARPSHTSQYLCASSGRTGGWEAFFGQGTRLTVV.